This T cell receptor (beta chain) was recovered during a study of PD-1 blockade in classical Hodgkin lymphoma (TCRdb year 2020). Regarding the complete study: Nivolumab dosing was 3 mg/kg intravenously every 2 weeks, continuing until either disease progression or unacceptable toxicity. A peripheral blood immune signature of response to PD-1 blockade in classical Hodgkin lymphoma was defined using TCR beta sequencing and CyTOF. Overall results and qualifications from the work: Patients starting nivolumab less than 1 year after ASCT had lower diversity and were excluded from later analyses to avoid confounding by immune reconstitution. A significant rise by C4D1 was seen in CD4+ but not CD8+ TCR diversity (p=0.0027 vs p=0.16), with the rise being most apparent in complete responders (p=0.02). Trial patients achieving complete response had baseline diversity similar to newly diagnosed patients, whereas partial responders and progressors had significantly lower diversity. The study was restricted to a single clinical trial cohort, and the causes of repertoire differences, possibly disease activity or prior therapy, were left undefined. Baseline TCR diversity was reported to be lower in newly diagnosed patients than in healthy donors and to be lower still in relapsed/refractory patients.

The Qiagen DNeasy kit was used to extract genomic DNA both from unsorted PBMCs and from the negatively selected CD4+ and CD8+ fractions. Using primers that anneal to V and J segments, immunoSEQ multiplex PCR amplified the TCR beta CDR3 regions. A synthetic immune receptor repertoire was used to minimize amplification bias, and any residual bias was removed computationally once sequencing was done. Per the source publication's procedure: Custom Python scripts were used to quantify repertoire diversity as the Shannon entropy index. Unsorted, CD4+ and CD8+ repertoires were examined separately, except in combined analyses, for which CD4+ and CD8+ sequences were merged in silico. Clonal expansion was defined as at least a 2-fold frequency increase after treatment relative to C1D1, with a pseudocount of 0.5 for undetected baseline clones. Singleton clones were defined as clones with 0 or 1 copy at C1D1, and non-singleton clones were defined as clones with 2 or more copies. Clones expanded in unsorted samples were assigned a CD4+, CD8+ or unknown annotation through matching of protein sequences in sorted samples from the same patient. Wilcoxon tests on paired samples were used to test changes in diversity from C1D1 to C4D1. Not all clones reach the TCRdb copy of this immuneACCESS table, which keeps in-frame sequences only. Checked studies attribute under half of the gap to unresolved V genes and leave the rest unexplained. V and J calls and clone size follow that table, whereas D and trimming were derived from the DNA. The sample yields approximately 7,800 clones; about four fifths were counted once. In total, the top ten clones hold 34% of the sample.

Of note for this clone: No cognate antigen has been identified for it. No clone much larger than this one lies a single base away; base qualities are absent.

Counted from cysteine to phenylalanine, this CDR3 has 14 amino acids. The sequence is cut down to CDR3 DNA, 42 bases in frame from base 1. After removal of 0 bases from V and 3 bases from J, the junction retains 1 base not matched to a gene. The CDR1 and CDR2 encoded by the germline V gene are SGHDT and YYEEEE. In the paper's terms, the time point label means: cycle 2 day 1 (C2D1) of nivolumab. Every trial patient had relapsed following autologous stem cell transplantation, and prior brentuximab vedotin exposure was what differed among cohorts A, B and C. A total of fewer than 70 patients with relapsed/refractory classical Hodgkin lymphoma made up the trial cohort, and each patient's best overall response was complete response, partial response or progressive disease. Single-agent nivolumab was administered to trial patients in the multi-cohort phase II CheckMate 205 trial. An independent review committee assessed best overall response by applying the 2007 International Working Group response criteria. Trial PBMCs were collected just before the start of nivolumab (C1D1) and during therapy at cycle 2 day 1 and cycle 4 day 1. Peripheral blood was collected in 8 mL Vacutainer Cell Preparation Tubes, from which PBMCs were isolated by centrifugation and then cryopreserved.

This clonotype was obtained from a human donor with classical Hodgkin lymphoma. The material was peripheral blood mononuclear cells (PBMCs), obtained before the second cycle of nivolumab. The chain links TRBV5-6 with TRBJ1-1; a stretch of 8 junction bases matches TRBD1. The CDR3 is CASSLEDRDTEAFF. The nucleotide sequence reads TGTGCCAGCAGCTTGGAGGACAGGGACACTGAAGCTTTCTTT.